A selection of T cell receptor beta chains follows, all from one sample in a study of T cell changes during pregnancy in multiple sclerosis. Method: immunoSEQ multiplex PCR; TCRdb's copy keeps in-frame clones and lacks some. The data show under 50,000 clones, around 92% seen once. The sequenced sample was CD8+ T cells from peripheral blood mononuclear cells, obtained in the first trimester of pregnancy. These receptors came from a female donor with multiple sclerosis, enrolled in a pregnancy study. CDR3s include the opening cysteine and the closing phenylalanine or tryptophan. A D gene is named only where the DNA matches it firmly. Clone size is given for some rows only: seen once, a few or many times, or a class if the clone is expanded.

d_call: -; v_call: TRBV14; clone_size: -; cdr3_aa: CASSQDQRWRIWTKNIQYF
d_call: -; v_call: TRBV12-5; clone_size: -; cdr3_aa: CASWAGFETQYF
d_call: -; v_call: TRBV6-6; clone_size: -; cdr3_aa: CASSYGQGNTEAFF
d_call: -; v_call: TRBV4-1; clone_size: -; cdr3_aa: CASSQDRGQETQYF
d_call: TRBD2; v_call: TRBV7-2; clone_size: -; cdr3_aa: CASSNTSVYTGELFF
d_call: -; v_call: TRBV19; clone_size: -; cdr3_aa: CASSIQGYSYEQYF
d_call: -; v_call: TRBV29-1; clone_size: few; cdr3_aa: CSARSGGDRHYGYTF
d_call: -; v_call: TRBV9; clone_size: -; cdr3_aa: CASSGEDNEQFF
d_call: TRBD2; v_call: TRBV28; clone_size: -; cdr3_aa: CASSPGGNTDTQYF
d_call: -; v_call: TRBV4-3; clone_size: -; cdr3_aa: CASSQDLPSGSYNEQFF
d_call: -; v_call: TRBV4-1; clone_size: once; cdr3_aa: CASSQDGEQYF